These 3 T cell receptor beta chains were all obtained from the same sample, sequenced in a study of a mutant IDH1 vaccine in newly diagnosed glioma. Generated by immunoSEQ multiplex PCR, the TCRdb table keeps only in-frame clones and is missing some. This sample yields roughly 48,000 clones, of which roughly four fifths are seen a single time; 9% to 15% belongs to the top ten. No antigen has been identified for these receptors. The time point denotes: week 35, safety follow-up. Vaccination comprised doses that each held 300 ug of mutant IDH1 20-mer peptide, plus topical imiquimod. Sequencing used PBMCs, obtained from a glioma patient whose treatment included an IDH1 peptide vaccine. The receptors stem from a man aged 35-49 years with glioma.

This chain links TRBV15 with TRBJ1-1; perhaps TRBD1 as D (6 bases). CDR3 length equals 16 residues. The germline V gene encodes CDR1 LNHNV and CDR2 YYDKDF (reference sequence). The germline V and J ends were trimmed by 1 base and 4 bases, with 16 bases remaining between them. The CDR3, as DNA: TGTGCCACCAGCAGAGCCCAGGGACACCGACCCACTGAAGCTTTCTTT. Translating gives CATSRAQGHRPTEAFF.

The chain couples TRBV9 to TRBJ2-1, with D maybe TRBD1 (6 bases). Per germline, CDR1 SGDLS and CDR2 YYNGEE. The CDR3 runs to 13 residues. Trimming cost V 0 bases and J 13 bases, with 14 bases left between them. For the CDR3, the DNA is TGTGCCAGCAGCGTAGGATTGCGACAGGAACAGTTCTTC. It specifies CASSVGLRQEQFF.

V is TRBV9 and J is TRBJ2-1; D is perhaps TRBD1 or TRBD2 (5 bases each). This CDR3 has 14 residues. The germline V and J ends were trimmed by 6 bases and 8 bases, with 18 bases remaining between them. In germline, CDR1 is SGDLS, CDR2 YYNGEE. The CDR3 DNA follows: TGTGCCAGCACGCCTTTTATGATGGGGGATGAGCAGTTCTTC. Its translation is CASTPFMMGDEQFF.